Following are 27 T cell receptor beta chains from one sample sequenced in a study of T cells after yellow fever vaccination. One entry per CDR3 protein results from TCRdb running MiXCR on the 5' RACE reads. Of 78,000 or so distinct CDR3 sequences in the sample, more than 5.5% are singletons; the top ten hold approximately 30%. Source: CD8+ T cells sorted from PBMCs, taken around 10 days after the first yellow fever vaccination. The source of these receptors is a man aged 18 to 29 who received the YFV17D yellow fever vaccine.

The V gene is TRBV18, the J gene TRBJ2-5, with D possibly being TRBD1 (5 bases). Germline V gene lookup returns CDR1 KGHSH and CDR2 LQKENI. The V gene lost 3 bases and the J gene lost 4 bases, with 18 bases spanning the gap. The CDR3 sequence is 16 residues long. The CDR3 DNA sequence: TGTGCCAGCTCACCCGGCGGCCAGGGTGGTGGAGAGACCCAGTACTTC. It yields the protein CASSPGGQGGGETQYF.

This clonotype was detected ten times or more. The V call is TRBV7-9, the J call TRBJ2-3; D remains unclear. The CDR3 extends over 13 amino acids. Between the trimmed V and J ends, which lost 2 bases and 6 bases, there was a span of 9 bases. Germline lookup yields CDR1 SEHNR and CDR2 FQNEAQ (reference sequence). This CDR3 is CASSLSEVDTQYF. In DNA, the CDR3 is TGTGCCAGCAGCTTATCAGAGGTGGATACGCAGTATTTT.

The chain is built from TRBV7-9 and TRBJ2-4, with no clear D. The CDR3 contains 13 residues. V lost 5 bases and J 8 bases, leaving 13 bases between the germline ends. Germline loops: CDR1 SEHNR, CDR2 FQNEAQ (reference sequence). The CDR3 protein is CASSPPPADIQYF. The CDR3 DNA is TGTGCCAGCAGCCCCCCCCCCGCGGACATTCAGTACTTC.

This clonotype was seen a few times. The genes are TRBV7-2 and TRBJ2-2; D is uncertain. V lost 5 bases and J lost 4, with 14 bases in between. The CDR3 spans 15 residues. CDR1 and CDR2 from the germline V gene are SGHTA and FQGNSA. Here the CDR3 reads CASSPASESTGELFF. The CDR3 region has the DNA TGTGCCAGCAGCCCAGCTTCTGAGTCCACCGGGGAGCTGTTTTTT.

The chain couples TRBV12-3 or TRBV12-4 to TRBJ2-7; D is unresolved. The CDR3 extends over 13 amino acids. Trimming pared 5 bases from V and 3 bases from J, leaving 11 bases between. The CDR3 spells CASSPGEVYEQYF. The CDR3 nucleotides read TGTGCCAGCAGTCCTGGAGAAGTCTACGAGCAGTACTTC.

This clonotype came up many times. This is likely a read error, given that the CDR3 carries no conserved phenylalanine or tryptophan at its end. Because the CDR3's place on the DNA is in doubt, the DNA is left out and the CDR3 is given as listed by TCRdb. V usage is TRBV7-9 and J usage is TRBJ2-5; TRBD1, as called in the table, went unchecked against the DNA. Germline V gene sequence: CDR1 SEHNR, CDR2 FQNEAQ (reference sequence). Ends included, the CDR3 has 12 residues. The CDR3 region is CASSSALDVPSC.

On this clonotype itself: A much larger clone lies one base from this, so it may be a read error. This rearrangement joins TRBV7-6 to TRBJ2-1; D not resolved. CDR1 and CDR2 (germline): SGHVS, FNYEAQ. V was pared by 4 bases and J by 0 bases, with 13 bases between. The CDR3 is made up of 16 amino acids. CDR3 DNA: TGTGCCAGCAGCTCCGAAAGGGAAAGCTCCTACAATGAGCAGTTCTTC. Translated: CASSSERESSYNEQFF. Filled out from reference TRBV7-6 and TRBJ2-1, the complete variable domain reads GAGVSQSPRYKVTKRGQDVALRCDPISGHVSLYWYRQALGQGPEFLTYFNYEAQQDKSGLPNDRFSAERPEGSISTLTIQRTEQRDSAMYRCASSSERESSYNEQFFGPGTRLTVL.

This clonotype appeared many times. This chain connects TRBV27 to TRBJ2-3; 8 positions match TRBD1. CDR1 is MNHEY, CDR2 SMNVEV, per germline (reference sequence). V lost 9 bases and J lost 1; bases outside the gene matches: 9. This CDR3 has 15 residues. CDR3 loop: CASRTGPIGTDTQYF. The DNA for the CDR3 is TGTGCCAGTAGGACAGGGCCGATAGGCACAGATACGCAGTATTTT.

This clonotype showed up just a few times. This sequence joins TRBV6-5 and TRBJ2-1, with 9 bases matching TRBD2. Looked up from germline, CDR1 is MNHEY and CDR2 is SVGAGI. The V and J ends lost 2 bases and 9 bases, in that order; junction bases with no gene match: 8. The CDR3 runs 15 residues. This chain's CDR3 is CASSYLLAGPAEQFF. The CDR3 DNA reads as TGTGCCAGCAGTTACCTCCTAGCGGGACCAGCTGAGCAGTTCTTC.

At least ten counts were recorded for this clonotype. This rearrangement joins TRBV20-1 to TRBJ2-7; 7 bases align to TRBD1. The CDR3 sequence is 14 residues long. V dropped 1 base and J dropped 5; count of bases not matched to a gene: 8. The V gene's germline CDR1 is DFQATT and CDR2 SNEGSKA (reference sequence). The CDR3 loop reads CSARAGTDRDEQYV. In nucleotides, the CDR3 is TGCAGTGCTAGAGCCGGGACAGACAGGGACGAGCAGTACGTC.

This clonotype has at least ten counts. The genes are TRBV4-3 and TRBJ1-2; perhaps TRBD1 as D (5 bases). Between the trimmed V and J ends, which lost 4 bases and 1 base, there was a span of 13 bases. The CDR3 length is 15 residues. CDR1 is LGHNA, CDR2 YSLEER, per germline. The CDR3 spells CASSLGHADNYGYTF. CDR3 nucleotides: TGCGCCAGCAGCCTAGGACACGCTGATAACTATGGCTACACCTTC.

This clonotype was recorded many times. Here the CDR3 DNA reads TGCAGCGTTGCATCCGGGGGGGCAATTTTGGATGAGCAGTTCTTC. This codes for CSVASGGAILDEQFF. This chain uses TRBV29-1 with TRBJ2-1, with TRBD2 identical over 8 bases. The junction had 13 bases not matched to a gene; V was cut back by 4 bases and J by 8 bases. The length of the CDR3 is 15 residues. Per germline, CDR1 SQVTM and CDR2 ANQGSEA.

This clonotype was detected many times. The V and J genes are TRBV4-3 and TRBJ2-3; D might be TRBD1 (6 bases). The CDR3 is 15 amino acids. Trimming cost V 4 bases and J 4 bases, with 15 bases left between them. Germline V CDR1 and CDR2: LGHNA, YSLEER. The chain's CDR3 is CASSRIWGRPDTQYF. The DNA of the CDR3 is TGCGCCAGCAGCCGGATATGGGGGCGCCCAGATACGCAGTATTTT.

The CDR3 sequence: CASRTGVYEKLFF. As DNA, the CDR3 is TGTGCCAGCCGGACAGGGGTTTATGAAAAACTGTTTTTT. The chain recombines TRBV6-5 with TRBJ1-4; 9 bases are a match to TRBD1. Germline loops: CDR1 MNHEY, CDR2 SVGAGI. CDR3 length: 13 residues. V dropped 8 bases and J dropped 6; count of bases not matched to a gene: 4.

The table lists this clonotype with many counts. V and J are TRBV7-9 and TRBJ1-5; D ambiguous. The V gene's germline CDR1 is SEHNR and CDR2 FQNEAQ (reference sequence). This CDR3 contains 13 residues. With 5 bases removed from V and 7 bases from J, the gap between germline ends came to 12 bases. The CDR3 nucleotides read TGTGCCAGCAGCCACACCCTAGGGCAGCCCCAGCATTTT. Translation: CASSHTLGQPQHF. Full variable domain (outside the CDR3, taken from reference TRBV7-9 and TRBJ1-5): DTGVSQNPRHKITKRGQNVTFRCDPISEHNRLYWYRQTLGQGPEFLTYFQNEAQLEKSRLLSDRFSAERPKGSFSTLEIQRTEQGDSAMYLCASSHTLGQPQHFGDGTRLSIL.

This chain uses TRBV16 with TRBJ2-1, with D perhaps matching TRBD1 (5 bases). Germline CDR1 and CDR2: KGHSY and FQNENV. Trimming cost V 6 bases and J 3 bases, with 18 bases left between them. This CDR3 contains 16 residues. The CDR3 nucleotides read TGTGCCAGCAGTCAACAAGGGGTCCTAAACTACAATGAGCAGTTCTTC. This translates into CASSQQGVLNYNEQFF.

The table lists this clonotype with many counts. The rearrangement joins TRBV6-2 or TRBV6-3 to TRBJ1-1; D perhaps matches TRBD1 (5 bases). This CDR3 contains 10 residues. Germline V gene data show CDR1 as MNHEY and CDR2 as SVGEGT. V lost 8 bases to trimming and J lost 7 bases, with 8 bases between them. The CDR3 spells CASWRGEAFF. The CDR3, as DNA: TGTGCCAGCTGGAGGGGTGAAGCTTTCTTT.

CDR3 nucleotide sequence: TGTGCCAGCACCGATTCCAGGGGAAACATTCAGTACTTC. Encoded protein: CASTDSRGNIQYF. The chain carries TRBV12-3 or TRBV12-4 and TRBJ2-4; a possible D gene is TRBD1 (6 bases). The CDR3 runs 13 residues. The V end was cut by 7 bases, the J end by 6 bases, with 13 bases between.

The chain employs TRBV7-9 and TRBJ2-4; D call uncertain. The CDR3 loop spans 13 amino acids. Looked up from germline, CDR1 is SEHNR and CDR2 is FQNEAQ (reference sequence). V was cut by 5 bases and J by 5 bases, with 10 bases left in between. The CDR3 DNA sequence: TGTGCCAGCAGCCTTGTGAGTCAAAACATTCAGTACTTC. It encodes CASSLVSQNIQYF.

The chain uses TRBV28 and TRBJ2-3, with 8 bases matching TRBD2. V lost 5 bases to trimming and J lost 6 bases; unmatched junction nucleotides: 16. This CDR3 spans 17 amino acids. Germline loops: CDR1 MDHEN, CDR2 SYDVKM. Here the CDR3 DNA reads TGTGCCAGCAGTCCCACGGGGGGGGGTCCCGCAACTGATACGCAGTATTTT. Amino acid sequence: CASSPTGGGPATDTQYF.

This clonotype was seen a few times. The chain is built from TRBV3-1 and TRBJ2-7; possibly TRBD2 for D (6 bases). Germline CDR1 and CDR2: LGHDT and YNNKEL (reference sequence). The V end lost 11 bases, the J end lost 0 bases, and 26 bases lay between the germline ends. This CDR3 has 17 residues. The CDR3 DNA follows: TGTGCCTGCTGCCAAGAGGGTCGGGGGTTCATCTCCTACGAGCAGTACTTC. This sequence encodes CACCQEGRGFISYEQYF.

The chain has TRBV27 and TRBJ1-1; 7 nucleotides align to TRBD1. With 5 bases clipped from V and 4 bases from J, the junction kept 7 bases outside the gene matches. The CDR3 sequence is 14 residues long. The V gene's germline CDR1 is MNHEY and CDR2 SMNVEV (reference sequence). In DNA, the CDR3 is TGTGCCAGCAGTCCTCAGGGGGTTGGCACTGAAGCTTTCTTT. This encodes CASSPQGVGTEAFF.

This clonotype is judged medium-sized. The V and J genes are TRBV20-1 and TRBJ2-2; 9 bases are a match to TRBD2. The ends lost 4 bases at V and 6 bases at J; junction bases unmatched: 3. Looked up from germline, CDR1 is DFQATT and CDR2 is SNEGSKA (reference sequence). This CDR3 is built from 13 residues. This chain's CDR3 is CSAKRGDPGELFF. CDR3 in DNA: TGCAGTGCTAAGCGGGGGGACCCCGGGGAGCTGTTTTTT.

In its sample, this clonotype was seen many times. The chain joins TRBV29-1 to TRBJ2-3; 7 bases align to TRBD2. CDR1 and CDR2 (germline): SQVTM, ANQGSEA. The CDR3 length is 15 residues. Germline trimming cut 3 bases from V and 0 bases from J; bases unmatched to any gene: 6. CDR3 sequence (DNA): TGCAGCGTTGAGTCTGGGCGGGGGAGCACAGATACGCAGTATTTT. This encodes CSVESGRGSTDTQYF.

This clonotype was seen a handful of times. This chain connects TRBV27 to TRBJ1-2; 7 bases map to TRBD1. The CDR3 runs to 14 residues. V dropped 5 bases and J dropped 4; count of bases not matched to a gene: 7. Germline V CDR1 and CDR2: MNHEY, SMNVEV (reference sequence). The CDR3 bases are TGTGCCAGCAGTCCCCTACAGGGGCGCTATGGCTACACCTTC. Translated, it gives CASSPLQGRYGYTF.

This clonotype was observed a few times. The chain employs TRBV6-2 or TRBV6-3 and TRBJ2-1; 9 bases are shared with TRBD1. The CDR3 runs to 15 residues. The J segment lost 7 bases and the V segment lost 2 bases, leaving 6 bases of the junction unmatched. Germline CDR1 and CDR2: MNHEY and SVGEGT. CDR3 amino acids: CASSYGTGMRNEQFF. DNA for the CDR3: TGTGCCAGCAGTTACGGGACAGGGATGAGGAATGAGCAGTTCTTC.

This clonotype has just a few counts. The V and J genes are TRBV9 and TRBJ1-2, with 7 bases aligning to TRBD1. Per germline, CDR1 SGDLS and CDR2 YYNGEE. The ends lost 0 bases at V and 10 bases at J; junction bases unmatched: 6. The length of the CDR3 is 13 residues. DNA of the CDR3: TGTGCCAGCAGCGTAGAAACAGGGGCTGACTACACCTTC. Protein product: CASSVETGADYTF. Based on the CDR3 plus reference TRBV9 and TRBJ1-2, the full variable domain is DSGVTQTPKHLITATGQRVTLRCSPRSGDLSVYWYQQSLDQGLQFLIQYYNGEERAKGNILERFSAQQFPDLHSELNLSSLELGDSALYFCASSVETGADYTFGSGTRLTVV.